This T cell receptor (beta chain) was profiled in a study of Graves' ophthalmopathy and Graves' hyperthyroidism. Study-level background: Stable hyperthyroidism meant no progression to ophthalmopathy within 18 months of follow-up.

Of note for this clonotype: A read error may account for a junction end that differs from germline.

Amplifying from RNA transcripts, the study obtained TCR beta CDR3 regions. HTBI primers were used in a first-round RT-PCR, which preceded a second-round multiplex PCR. Each CDR3 protein is one row after TCRdb ran MiXCR on the multiplex PCR reads. The table shows over a million distinct CDR3 sequences, with about 35% occurring only once. Germline-derived CDR1 and CDR2 are ENHRY and SYGVKD. The CDR3 covers 14 residues. The receptor was isolated from an adult man with Graves' hyperthyroidism. Material for sequencing was peripheral blood or thyroid tissue (not recorded which). The chain carries TRBV10-3 and TRBJ1-5, with 8 bases lining up with TRBD1. CDR3 residues: CASSTDRVGSPQHF. The DNA for the CDR3 is TGTGCCAGCAGTACGGACAGGGTAGGATCGCCCCAGCATTTT.